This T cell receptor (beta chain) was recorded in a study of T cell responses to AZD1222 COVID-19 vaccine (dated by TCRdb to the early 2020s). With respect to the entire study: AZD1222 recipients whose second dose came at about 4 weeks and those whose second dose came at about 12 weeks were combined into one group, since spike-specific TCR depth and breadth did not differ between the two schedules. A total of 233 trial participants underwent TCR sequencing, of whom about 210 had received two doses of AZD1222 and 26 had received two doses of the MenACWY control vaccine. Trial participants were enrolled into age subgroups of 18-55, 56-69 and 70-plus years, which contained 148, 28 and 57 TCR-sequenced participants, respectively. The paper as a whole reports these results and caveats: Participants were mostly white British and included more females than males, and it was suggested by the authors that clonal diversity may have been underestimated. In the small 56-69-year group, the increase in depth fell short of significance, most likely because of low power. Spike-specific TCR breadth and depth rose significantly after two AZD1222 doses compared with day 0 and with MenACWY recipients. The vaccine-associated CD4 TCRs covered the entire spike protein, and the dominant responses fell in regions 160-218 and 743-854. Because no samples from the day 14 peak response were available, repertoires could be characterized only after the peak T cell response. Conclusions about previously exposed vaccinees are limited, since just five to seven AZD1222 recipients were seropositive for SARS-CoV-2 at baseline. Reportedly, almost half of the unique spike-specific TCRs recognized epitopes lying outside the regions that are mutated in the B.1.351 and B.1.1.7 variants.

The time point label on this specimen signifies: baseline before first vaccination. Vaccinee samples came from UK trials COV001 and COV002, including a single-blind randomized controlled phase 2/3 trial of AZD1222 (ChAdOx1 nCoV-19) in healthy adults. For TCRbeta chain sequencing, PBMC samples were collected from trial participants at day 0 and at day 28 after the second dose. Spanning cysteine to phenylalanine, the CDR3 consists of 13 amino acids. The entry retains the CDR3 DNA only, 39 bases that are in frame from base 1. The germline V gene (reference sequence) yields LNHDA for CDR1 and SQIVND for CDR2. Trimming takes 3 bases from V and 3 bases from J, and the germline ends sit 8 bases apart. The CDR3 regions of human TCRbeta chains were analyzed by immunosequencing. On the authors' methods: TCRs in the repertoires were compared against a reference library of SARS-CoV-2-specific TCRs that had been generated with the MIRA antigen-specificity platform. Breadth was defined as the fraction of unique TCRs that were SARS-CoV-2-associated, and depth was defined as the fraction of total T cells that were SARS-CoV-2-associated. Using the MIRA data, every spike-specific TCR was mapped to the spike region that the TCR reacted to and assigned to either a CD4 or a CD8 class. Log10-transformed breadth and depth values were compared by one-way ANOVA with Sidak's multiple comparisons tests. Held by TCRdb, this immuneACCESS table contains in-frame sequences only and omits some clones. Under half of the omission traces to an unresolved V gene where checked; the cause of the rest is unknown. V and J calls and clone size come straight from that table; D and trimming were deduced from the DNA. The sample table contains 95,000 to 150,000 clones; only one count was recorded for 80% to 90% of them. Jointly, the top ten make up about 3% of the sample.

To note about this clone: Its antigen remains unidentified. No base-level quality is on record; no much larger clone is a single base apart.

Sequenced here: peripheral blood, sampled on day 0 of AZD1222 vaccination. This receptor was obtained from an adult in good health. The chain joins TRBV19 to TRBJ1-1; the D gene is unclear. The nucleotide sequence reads TGTGCCAGTAGTATGGTGGGGTACACTGAAGCTTTCTTT. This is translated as CASSMVGYTEAFF.